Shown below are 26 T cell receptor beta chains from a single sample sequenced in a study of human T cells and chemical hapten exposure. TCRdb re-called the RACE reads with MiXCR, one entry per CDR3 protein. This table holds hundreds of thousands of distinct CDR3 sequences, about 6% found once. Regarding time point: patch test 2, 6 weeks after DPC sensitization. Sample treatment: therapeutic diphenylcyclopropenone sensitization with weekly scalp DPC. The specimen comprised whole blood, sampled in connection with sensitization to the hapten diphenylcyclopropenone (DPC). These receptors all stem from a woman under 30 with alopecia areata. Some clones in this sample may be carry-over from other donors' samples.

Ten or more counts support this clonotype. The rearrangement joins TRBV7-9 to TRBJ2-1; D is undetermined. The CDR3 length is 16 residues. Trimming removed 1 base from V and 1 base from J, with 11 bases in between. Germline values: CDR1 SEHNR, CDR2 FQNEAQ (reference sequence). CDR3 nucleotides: TGTGCCAGCAGCTTAGACTCGACCGGTTCCTACAATGAGCAGTTCTTC. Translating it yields CASSLDSTGSYNEQFF.

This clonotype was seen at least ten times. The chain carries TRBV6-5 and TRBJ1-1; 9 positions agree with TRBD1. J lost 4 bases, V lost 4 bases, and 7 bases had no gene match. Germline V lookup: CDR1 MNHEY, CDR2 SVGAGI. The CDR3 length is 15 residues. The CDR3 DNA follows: TGTGCCAGCAGTTCATACACAGGGGGCCTCACTGAAGCTTTCTTT. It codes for CASSSYTGGLTEAFF.

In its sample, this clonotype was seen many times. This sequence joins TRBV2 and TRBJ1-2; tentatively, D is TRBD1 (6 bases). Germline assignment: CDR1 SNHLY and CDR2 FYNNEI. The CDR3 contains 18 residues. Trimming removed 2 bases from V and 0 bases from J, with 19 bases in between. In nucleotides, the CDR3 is TGTGCCAGCAGTGAAAATGTGGGGGCCTTTACGGCTAACTATGGCTACACCTTC. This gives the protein CASSENVGAFTANYGYTF.

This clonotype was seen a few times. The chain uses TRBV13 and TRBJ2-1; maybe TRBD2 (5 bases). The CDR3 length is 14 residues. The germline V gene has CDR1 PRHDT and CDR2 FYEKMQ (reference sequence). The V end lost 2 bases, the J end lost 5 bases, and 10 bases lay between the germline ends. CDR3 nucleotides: TGTGCCAGCAGCTTAAGAGGGTCCCACAATGAGCAGTTCTTC. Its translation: CASSLRGSHNEQFF.

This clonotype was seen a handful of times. CDR3 in DNA: TGTGCCAGCAGTGAAGGAACCCTGCCCCAAACAGATACGCAGTATTTT. This gives the protein CASSEGTLPQTDTQYF. V usage is TRBV6-1 and J usage is TRBJ2-3; no clear D. Trimming left V 1 base short and J 3 bases short, with 14 bases between. The CDR3 totals 16 residues. CDR1 is MNHNS and CDR2 is SASEGT in the germline V gene.

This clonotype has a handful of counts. The CDR3 is CASSQRRGVAPGTDTQYF. DNA of the CDR3: TGTGCCAGCAGCCAGCGTCGGGGGGTCGCCCCTGGCACAGATACGCAGTATTTT. V usage is TRBV14 and J usage is TRBJ2-3, with TRBD2 identical over 7 bases. Trimming removed 3 bases from V and 1 base from J; junction bases left unmatched: 13. This CDR3 is 18 amino acids long. CDR1 and CDR2 (germline): SGHDN, FVKESK. The whole variable domain, filled in from reference TRBV14 and TRBJ2-3, reads EAGVTQFPSHSVIEKGQTVTLRCDPISGHDNLYWYRRVMGKEIKFLLHFVKESKQDESGMPNNRFLAERTGGTYSTLKVQPAELEDSGVYFCASSQRRGVAPGTDTQYFGPGTRLTVL.

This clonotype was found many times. The CDR3 DNA sequence: TGTGCCAGCAGCGCCCAACACCACCGGGACAATGAAGCTTTCTTT. It translates to CASSAQHHRDNEAFF. The rearrangement joins TRBV7-9 to TRBJ1-1, with D maybe TRBD1 (6 bases). Trimming left V 5 bases short and J 7 bases short, with 20 bases between. The V gene's germline CDR1 is SEHNR and CDR2 FQNEAQ (reference sequence). There are 15 residues in the CDR3.

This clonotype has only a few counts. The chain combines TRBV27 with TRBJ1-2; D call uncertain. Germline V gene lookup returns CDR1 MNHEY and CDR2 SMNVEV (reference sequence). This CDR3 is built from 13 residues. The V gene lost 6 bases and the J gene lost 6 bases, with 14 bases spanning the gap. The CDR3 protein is CASRVTGSDGYTF. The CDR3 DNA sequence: TGTGCCAGCAGGGTTACGGGATCCGATGGCTACACCTTC.

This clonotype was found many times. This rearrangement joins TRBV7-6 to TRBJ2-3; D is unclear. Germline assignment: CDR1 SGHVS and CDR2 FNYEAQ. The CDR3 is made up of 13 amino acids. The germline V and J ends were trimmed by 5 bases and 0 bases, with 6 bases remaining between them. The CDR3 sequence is CASSRASTDTQYF. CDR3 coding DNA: TGTGCCAGCAGCAGGGCTAGCACAGATACGCAGTATTTT. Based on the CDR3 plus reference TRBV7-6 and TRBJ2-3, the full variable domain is GAGVSQSPRYKVTKRGQDVALRCDPISGHVSLYWYRQALGQGPEFLTYFNYEAQQDKSGLPNDRFSAERPEGSISTLTIQRTEQRDSAMYRCASSRASTDTQYFGPGTRLTVL.

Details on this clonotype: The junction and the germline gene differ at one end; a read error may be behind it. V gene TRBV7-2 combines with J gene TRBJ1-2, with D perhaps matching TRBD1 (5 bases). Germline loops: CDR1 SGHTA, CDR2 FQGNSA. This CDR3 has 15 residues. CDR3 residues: CASSLETGRYQGLLF. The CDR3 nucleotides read TGTGCCAGCAGCTTAGAAACGGGACGGTACCAAGGGTTGTTATTC.

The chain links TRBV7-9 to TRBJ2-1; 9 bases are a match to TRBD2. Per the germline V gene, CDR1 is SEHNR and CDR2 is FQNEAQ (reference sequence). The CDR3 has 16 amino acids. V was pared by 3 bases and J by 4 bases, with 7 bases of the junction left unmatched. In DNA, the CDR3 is TGTGCCAGCAGCTTCTTAGCGGGGGCCCTATACAATGAGCAGTTCTTC. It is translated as CASSFLAGALYNEQFF.

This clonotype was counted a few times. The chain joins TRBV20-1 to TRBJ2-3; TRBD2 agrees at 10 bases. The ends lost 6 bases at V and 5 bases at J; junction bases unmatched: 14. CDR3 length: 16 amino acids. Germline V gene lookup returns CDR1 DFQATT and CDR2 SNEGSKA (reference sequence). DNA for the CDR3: TGCAGTGCCTACCCCCTGGGACTAGCGAACCAAGATACGCAGTATTTT. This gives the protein CSAYPLGLANQDTQYF.

The CDR3 region has the DNA TGTGCCAGCAGCTTATCAGGGGCCAAGCAGTACTTC. Translating gives CASSLSGAKQYF. This chain joins TRBV11-1 and TRBJ2-7, with D maybe TRBD1 (6 bases). The CDR3 is 12 amino acids. V was shortened by 2 bases and J by 8 bases, with 10 bases between the two germline ends. The germline V gene has CDR1 SGHAT and CDR2 FQDESV (reference sequence).

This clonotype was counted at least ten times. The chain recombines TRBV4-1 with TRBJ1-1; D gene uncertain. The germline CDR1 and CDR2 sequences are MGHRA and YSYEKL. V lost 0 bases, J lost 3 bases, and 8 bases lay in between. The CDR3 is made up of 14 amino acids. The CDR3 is CASSQDYTYTEAFF. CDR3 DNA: TGCGCCAGCAGCCAAGACTATACCTACACTGAAGCTTTCTTT.

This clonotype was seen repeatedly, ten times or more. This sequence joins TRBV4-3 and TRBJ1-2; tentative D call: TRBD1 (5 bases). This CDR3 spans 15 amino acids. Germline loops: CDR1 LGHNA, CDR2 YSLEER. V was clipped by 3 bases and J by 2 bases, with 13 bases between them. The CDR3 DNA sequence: TGCGCCAGCAGCCAGGGGCGGGGCGTGAACTATGGCTACACCTTC. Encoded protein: CASSQGRGVNYGYTF.

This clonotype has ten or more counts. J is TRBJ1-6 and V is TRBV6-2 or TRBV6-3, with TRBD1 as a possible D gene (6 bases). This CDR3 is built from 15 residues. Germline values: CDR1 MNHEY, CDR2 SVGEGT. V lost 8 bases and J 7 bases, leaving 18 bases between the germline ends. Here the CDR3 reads CASSEGGGWNSPLHF. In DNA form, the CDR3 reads TGTGCCAGCTCTGAAGGTGGGGGCTGGAATTCACCCCTCCACTTT.

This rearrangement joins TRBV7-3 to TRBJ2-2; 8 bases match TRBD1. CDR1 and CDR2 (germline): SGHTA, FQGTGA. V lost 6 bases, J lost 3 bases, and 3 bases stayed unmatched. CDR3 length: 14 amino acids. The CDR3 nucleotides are TGTGCCAGCAGAAGACAGGGGTACACCGGGGAGCTGTTTTTT. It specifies CASRRQGYTGELFF.

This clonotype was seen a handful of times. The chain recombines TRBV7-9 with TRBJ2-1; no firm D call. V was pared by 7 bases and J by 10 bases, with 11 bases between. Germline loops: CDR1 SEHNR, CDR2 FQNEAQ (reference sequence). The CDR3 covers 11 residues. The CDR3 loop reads CASIRAREQFF. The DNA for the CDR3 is TGTGCCAGCATCAGAGCACGGGAGCAGTTCTTC.

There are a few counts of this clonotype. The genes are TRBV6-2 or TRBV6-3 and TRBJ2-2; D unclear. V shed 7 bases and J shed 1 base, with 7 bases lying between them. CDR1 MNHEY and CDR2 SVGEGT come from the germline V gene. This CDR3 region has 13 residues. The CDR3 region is CASMKGNTGELFF. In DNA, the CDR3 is TGTGCCAGCATGAAGGGGAACACCGGGGAGCTGTTTTTT.

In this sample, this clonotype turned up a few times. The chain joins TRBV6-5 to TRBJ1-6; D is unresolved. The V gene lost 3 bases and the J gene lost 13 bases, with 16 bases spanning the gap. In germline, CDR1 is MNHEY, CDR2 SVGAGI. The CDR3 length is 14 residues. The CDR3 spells CASSYGQPLYPLHF. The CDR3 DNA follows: TGTGCCAGCAGTTATGGGCAGCCATTATATCCCCTCCACTTT.

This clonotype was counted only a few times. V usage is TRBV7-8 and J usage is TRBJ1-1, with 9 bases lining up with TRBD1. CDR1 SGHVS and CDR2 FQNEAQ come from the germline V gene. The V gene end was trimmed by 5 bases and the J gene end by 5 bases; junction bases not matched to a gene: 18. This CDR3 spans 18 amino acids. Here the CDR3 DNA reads TGTGCCAGCAGCCCAAAGCTTTCCGCAAACAGGGGGCGGACTGAAGCTTTCTTT. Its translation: CASSPKLSANRGRTEAFF.

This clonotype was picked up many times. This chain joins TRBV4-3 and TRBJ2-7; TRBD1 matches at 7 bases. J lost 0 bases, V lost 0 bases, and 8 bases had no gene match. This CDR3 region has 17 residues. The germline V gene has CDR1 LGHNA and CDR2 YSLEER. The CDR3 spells CASSQDLFGDSSYEQYF. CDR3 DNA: TGCGCCAGCAGCCAAGATTTATTTGGGGACAGCTCCTACGAGCAGTACTTC.

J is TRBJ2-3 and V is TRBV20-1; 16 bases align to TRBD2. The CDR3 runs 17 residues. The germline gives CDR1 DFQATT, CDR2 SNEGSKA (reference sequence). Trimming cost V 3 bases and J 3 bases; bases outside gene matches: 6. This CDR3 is CSASLGTSGGATDTQYF. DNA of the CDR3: TGCAGTGCTAGTTTGGGGACTAGCGGGGGGGCAACAGATACGCAGTATTTT.

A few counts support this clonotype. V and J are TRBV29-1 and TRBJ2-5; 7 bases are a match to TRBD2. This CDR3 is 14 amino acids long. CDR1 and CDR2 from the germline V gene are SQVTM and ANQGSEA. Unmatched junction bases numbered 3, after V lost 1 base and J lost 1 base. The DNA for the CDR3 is TGCAGCGTTGAAGCTAGCGGTACCCAAGAGACCCAGTACTTC. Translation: CSVEASGTQETQYF.

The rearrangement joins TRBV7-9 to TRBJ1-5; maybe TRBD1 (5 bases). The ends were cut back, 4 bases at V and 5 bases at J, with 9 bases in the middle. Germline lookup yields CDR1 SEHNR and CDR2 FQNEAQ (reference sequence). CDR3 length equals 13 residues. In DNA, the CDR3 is TGTGCCAGCAGCTCAGGGTGGCATCAGCCCCAGCATTTT. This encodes CASSSGWHQPQHF.

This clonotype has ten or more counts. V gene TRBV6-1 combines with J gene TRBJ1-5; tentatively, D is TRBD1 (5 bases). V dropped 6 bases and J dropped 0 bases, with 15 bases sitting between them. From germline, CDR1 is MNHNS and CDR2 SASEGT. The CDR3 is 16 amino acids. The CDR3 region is CASSEGRAYSNQPQHF. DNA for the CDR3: TGTGCCAGCAGCGAGGGGCGAGCGTATAGCAATCAGCCCCAGCATTTT.